A selection of T cell receptor beta chains follows, all from one sample in a study of T cell responses to AZD1222 COVID-19 vaccine. Clones were sequenced by immunoSEQ multiplex PCR, and TCRdb holds only the in-frame ones, with some missing. Of approximately 110,000 clones listed, roughly 87% are singletons. Sequences were derived from peripheral blood, sampled on day 0 of AZD1222 vaccination. Receptors were obtained from an adult in good health. Each CDR3 is given with its conserved first and last residue. D genes are given only for firm matches. For some rows the clone size is stated as once, few or many, or as a class when expanded; others skip it.

TRBV19	TRBJ1-1	NA	NA	CASSIAARAATEAFF	TGTGCCAGTAGTATTGCGGCCAGAGCGGCCACTGAAGCTTTCTTT
TRBV11-3	TRBJ1-6	NA	NA	CASSFGQTGNSPLHF	TGTGCCAGCAGCTTCGGACAGACGGGTAATTCACCCCTCCACTTT
TRBV19	TRBJ1-2	NA	NA	CATQNLGAAGYGYTF	TGTGCCACCCAAAATCTGGGGGCTGCAGGCTATGGCTACACCTTC
TRBV27	TRBJ2-3	NA	TRBD2	CASSLNAVAGVMWLGGTQYF	TGTGCCAGCAGTTTAAATGCGGTAGCGGGGGTTATGTGGTTAGGGGGGACGCAGTATTTT
TRBV19	TRBJ2-7	once	NA	CASSNVGATYEQYF	TGTGCCAGTAGCAATGTGGGGGCTACCTACGAGCAGTACTTC
TRBV23-1	TRBJ2-4	few	NA	CASSQSSGGDKNIQYF	TGCGCCAGCAGTCAATCTTCAGGAGGGGATAAAAACATTCAGTACTTC
TRBV7-9	TRBJ2-1	NA	NA	CASTSGREQFF	TGTGCCAGCACCAGCGGTCGCGAGCAGTTCTTC
TRBV2	TRBJ1-2	NA	TRBD1	CASSAQGAGYGYTF	TGTGCCAGCAGTGCCCAGGGGGCTGGCTATGGCTACACCTTC
TRBV6-2/TRBV6-3	TRBJ2-4	NA	TRBD2	CASSRAGGEENIQYF	TGTGCCAGCAGTCGGGCGGGAGGTGAGGAAAACATTCAGTACTTC
TRBV6-5	TRBJ1-5	once	NA	CASSYSEGNQPQHF	TGTGCCAGCAGTTACTCGGAGGGGAATCAGCCCCAGCATTTT
TRBV19	TRBJ1-1	NA	NA	CASSQDRNTEAFF	TGTGCCAGTAGTCAGGACAGGAACACTGAAGCTTTCTTT